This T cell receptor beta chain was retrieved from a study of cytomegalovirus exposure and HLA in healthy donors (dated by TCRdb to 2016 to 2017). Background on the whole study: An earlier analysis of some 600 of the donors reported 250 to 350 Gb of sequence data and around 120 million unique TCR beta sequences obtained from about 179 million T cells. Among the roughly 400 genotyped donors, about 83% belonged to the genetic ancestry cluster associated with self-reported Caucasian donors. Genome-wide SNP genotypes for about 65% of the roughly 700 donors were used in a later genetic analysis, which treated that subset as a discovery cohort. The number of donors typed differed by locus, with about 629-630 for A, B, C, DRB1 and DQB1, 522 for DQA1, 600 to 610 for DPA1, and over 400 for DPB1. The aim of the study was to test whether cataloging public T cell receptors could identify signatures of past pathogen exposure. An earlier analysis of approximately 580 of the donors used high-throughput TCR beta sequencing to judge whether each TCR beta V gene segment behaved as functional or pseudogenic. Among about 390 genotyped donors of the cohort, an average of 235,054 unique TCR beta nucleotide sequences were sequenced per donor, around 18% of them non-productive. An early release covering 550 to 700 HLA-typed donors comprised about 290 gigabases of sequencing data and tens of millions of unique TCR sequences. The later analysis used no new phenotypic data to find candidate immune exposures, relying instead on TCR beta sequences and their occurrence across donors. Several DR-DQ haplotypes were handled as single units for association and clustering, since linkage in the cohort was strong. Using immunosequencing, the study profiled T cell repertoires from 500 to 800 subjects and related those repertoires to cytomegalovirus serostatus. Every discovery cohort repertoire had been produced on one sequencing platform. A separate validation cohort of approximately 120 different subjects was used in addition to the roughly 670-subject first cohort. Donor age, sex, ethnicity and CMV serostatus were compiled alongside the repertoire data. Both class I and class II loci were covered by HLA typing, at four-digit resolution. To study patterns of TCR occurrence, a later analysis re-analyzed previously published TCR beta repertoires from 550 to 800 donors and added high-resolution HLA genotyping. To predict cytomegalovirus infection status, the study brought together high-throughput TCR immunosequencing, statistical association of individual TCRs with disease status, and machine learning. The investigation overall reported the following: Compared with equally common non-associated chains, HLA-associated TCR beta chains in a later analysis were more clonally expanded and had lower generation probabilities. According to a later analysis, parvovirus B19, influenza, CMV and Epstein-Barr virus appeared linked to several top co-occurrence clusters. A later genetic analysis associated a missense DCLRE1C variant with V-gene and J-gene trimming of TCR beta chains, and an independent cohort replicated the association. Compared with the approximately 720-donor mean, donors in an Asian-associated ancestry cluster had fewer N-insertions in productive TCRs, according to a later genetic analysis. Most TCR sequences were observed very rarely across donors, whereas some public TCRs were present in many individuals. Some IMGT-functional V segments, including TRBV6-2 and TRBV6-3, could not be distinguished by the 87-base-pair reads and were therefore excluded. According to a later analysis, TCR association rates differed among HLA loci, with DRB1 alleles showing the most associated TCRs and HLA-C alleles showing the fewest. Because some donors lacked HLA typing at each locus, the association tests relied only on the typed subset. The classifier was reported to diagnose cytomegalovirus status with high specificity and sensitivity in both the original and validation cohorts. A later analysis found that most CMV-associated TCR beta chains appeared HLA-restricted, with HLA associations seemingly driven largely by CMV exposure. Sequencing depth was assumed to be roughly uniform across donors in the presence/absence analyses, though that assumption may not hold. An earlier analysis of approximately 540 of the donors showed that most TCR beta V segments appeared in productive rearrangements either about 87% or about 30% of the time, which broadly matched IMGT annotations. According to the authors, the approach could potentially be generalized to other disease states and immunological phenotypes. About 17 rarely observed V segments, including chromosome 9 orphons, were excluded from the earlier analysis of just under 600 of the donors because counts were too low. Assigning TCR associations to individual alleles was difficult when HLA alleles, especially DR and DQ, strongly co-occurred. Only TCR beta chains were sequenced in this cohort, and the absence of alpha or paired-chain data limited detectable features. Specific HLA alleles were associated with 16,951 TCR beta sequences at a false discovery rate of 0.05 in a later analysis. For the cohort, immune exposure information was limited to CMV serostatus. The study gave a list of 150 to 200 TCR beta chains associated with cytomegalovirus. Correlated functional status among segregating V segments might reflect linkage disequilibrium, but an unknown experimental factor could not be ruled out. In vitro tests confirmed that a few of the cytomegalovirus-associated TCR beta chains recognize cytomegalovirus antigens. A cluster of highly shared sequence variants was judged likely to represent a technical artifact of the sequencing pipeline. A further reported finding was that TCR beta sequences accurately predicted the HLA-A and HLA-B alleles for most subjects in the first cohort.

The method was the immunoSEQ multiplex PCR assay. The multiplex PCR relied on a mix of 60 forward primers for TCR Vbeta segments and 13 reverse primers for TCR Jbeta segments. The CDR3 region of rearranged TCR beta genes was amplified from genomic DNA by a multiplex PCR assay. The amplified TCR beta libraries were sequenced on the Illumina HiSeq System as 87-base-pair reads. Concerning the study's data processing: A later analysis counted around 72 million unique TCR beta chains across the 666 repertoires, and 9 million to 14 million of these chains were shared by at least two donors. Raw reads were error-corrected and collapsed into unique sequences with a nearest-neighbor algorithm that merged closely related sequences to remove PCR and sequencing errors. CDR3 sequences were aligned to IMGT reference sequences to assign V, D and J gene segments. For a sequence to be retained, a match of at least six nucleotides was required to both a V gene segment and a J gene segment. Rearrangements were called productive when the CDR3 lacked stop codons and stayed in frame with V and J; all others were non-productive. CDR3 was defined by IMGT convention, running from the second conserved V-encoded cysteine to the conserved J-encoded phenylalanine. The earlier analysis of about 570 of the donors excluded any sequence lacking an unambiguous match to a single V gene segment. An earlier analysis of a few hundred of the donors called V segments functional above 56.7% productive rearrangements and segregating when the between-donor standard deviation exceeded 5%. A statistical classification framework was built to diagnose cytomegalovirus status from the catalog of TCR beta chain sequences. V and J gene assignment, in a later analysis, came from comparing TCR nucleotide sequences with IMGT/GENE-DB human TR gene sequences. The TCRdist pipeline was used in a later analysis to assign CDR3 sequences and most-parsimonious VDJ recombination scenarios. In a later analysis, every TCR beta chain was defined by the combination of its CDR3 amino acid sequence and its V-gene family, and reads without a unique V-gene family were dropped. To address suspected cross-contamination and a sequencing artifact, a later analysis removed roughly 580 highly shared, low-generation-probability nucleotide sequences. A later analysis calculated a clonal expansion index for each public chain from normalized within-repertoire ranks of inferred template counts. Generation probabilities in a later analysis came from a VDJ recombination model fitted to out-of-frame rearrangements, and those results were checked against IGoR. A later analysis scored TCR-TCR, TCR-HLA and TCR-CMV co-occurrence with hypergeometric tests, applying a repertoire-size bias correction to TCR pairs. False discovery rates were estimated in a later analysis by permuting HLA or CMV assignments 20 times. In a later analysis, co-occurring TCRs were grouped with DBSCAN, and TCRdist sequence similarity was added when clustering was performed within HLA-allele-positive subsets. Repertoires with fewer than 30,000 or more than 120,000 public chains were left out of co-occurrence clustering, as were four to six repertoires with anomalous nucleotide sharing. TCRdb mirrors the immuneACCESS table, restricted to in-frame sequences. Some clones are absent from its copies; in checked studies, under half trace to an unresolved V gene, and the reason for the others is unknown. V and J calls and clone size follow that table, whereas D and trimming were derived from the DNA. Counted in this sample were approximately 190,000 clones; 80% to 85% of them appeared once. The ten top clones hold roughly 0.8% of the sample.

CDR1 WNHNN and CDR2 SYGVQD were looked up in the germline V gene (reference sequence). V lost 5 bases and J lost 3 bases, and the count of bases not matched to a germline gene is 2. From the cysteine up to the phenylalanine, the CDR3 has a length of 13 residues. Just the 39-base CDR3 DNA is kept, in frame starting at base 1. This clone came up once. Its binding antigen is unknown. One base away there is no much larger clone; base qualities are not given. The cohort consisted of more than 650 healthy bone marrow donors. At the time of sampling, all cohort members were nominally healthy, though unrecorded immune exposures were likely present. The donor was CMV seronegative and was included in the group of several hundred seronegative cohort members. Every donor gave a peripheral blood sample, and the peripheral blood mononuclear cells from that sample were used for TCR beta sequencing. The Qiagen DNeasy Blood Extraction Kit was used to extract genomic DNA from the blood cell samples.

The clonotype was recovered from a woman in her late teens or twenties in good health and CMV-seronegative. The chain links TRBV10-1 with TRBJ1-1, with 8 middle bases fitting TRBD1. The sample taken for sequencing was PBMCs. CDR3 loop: CASSLQGDTEAFF. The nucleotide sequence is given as TGCGCCAGCAGTTTACAGGGGGACACTGAAGCTTTCTTT.